This T cell receptor (beta chain) originates from a study of cytomegalovirus exposure and HLA in healthy donors. Overall study findings and caveats: The sole available immune exposure information was CMV serostatus.

To note about this clone: No antigen is known for it.

Primers included in the PCR were 60 Vbeta and 13 Jbeta primers. How the authors handled the data: Later, an analysis found some 80 million unique TCR beta chains, and 8.5 million to 14 million of these were shared. Clones were read by immunoSEQ multiplex PCR, and TCRdb kept only the in-frame ones, dropping some. The DNA gave D and trimming, while V, J and clone size come from that table. The sample data list more than 90,000 clones. Germline V gives CDR1 LGHNA, CDR2 YNFKEQ. The CDR3 is 15 amino acids. V gave up 2 bases and J gave up 3 bases; unmatched junction bases: 4. The TCR sequence derives from a man aged 40-55 years in good health and CMV-seropositive. The gene calls are TRBV4-2 and TRBJ2-7; 10 bases match TRBD2. The sequencing sample was made of PBMCs. The DNA for the CDR3 is TGTGCCAGCAGCCAAATTCCTAGCGGGAGCTACGAGCAGTACTTC. Translating gives CASSQIPSGSYEQYF.